This T cell receptor (beta chain) was identified during a study of neoadjuvant anti-PD-1 for oral cavity cancer. Turning to the study itself: Before surgery, most patients got three to four biweekly 3 mg/kg nivolumab doses.

Assay used: immunoSEQ multiplex PCR; TCRdb lists only in-frame clones, some missing. The sample shows about 15,000 clones, approximately 79% of them seen only once. The source of this sequence is a person between 35 and 79 years old with oral cavity squamous cell carcinoma. The sequencing here drew on PBMCs, taken before nivolumab (anti-PD-1) treatment.

CDR3 nucleotides: TGTGCCAGCAGCAGCCGTCGGGAGCTGTTTTTT. Protein product: CASSSRRELFF. The rearrangement joins TRBV5-6 to TRBJ2-2; D is uncertain. The CDR3 is 11 amino acids. V lost 4 bases and J lost 9, with 7 bases in between. Germline loops: CDR1 SGHDT, CDR2 YYEEEE.